The entry that follows covers one T cell receptor beta chain sequence. The antigen it binds to is not known. No base quality information exists; no much larger clone differs at one position. Other DNA sequences in this specimen translate into the identical CDR3. This specimen comes from a study of CD8+ T cells in alopecia areata (dated by TCRdb to 2017 to 2018). The study in broad terms: The treated patients took part in an open-label pilot trial in which moderate-to-severe alopecia areata was treated with oral tofacitinib at 5 to 10 mg twice daily. The RNA source kit depended on sample type: the PAXgene miRNA kit for fixed scalp, the miRNeasy kit for PBMCs, and the RNeasy kit for mouse skin. Patients stayed on tofacitinib for 6 to 18 months and then had 6 months of follow-up off drug so that delayed response and recurrence could be assessed. In humans, TCRbeta sequencing was performed on scalp tissue and on sorted CD4+ and CD8+ peripheral blood T cells from healthy controls and from patients with patchy or totalis/universalis alopecia areata. Tofacitinib-treated patients had biopsies at baseline and at 4 and 24 weeks of treatment, with a later scalp biopsy in several patients. Scalp clonality was compared across normal scalp (n=4), patchy alopecia areata scalp (n=8), and alopecia totalis/universalis scalp (n=8). TCRbeta CDR3 regions were amplified by immunoSEQ multiplex PCR with 35 Vbeta forward and 13 Jbeta reverse primers. In treated patients, disease severity was measured using the SALT score, which gives the percentage of scalp surface area affected. The study used high-throughput TCRbeta sequencing to examine T cell clonal expansion in alopecia areata, in both the C3H/HeJ mouse model and human patients.

V is cut by 2 bases and J by 2 bases, and the space between the germline ends is 6 bases. Sequences KGHSH (CDR1) and LQKENI (CDR2) are obtained from the germline V gene. The CDR3 numbers 13 residues from cysteine through phenylalanine. The retained sequence is limited to the CDR3, 39 bases, with the frame set at the first base. Sample time point, as interpreted from the label and publication: roughly 24 weeks on oral tofacitinib. The sample's treatment or condition label is to be understood as: oral pan-JAK inhibitor, 5-10 mg twice daily. Lesional scalp punch biopsies and peripheral blood were obtained from alopecia areata patients. PBMCs were isolated by density centrifugation and stained for CD3, CD4 and CD8, and CD4+ and CD8+ T cells were sorted on a FACSAria. On the study overall, not on this receptor specifically: Tofacitinib significantly decreased scalp clonality and the number of expanded CD8+ clones among the top 100 scalp clones. Higher clonality and more expanded CD8+ clones were observed in lesional scalp than in normal scalp, particularly in alopecia totalis/universalis, a finding suggestive of antigenic drive. During tofacitinib treatment, many expanded lesional clones stuck around in both scalp and blood, and this persistence may partly explain why relapse happens after treatment is stopped. Because the treated cohort was small and had just a single nonresponder, larger studies are needed to establish links between baseline CD8+ expansion and response. TCR sequences shared between patients were less clear than in mice, possibly partly because of HLA diversity in the patient population. Unlike mouse skin, which is dominated by gammadelta T cells, normal human skin has resident alphabeta T cells that are also sequenced, and this complicates analysis of the scalp TCR repertoire.

Library generation was performed with the immunoSEQ multiplex PCR assay. RNA was extracted from all samples and reverse transcribed into cDNA, which served as template for TCR sequencing. SuperScript III was used to make first-strand cDNA, primed with a 2:1 mix of oligo-dT and random hexamers. A synthetic immune receptor repertoire was used to gauge amplification bias, and whatever bias remained was removed computationally. The paper's processing steps were these. Raw reads were preprocessed to remove errors, and CDR3 was defined according to IMGT conventions as the region from the conserved cysteine to phenylalanine. Clonality was computed by normalizing Shannon entropy by log2 of the number of productive unique TCRs and subtracting the result from 1. CD4 or CD8 identity of scalp clones was inferred by cross-referencing scalp TCRbeta sequences with sorted blood CD4 and CD8 repertoires. TCRdb took this table from immuneACCESS and kept in-frame rearrangements with V and J called. Such tables lack part of the clones; where checked against another copy, unresolved V genes explain under half of the gap, and the rest is unexplained. The DNA gave D and trimming, while V, J and clone size come from that table. This sample lists 200,000 or so clones; 58% were detected once. 5.5% of the sample goes to the ten largest clones.

This sequence uses TRBV18 and TRBJ2-5, with an unclear D gene assignment. Sequenced here: CD4+ T cells sorted from blood, sampled at week 24, from a patient treated with tofacitinib. This receptor was obtained from a human donor with alopecia areata. Read as DNA, the sequence is TGTGCCAGCTCACCAGGCAGACAAGAGACCCAGTACTTC. Its protein reads: CASSPGRQETQYF.